This TCR beta chain was sequenced for a study of OX40 agonist ivuxolimab in advanced cancers. In the study overall: Three patients, one with hepatocellular carcinoma and two with cutaneous melanoma, achieved partial responses. Overall study results and limits: CD8+ T cells were the subset that, on average, had more expanded clones than CD4+.

To note about this clone: Its antigen is still unknown.

CDR3 length equals 13 residues. V shed 4 bases and J 8 bases; nucleotides not matched to a gene: 6. CDR1 is MNHEY and CDR2 is SVGAGI in the germline V gene. Using immunoSEQ multiplex PCR, the repertoire was profiled, and TCRdb retains in-frame clones only, with some absent. The sample has 60,000 to 70,000 clones, 85% to 90% seen once. The specimen was CD4+ or CD8+ T cells sorted from blood, collected in a trial of the OX40 agonist ivuxolimab. The clonotype comes from an adult with an advanced solid tumor such as melanoma, head and neck, liver or kidney cancer. This rearrangement joins TRBV6-5 to TRBJ2-5; TRBD1 aligns across 8 bases. CDR3 amino acids: CASSLGQGLTQYF. The CDR3 DNA sequence: TGTGCCAGCAGTTTAGGACAGGGCCTCACCCAGTACTTC.